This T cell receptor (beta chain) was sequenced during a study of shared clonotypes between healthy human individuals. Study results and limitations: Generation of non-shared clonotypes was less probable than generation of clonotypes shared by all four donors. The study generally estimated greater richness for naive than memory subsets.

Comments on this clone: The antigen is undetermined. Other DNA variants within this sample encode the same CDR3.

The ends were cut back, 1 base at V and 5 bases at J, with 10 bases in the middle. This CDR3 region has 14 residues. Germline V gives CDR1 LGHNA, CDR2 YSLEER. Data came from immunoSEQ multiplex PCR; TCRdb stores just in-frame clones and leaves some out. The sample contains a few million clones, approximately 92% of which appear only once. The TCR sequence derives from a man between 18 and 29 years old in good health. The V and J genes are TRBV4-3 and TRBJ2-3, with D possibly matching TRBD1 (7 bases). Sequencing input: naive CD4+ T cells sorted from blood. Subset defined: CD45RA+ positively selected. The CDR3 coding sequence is TGCGCCAGCAGCCAAGGACAGGGAGGAGATACGCAGTATTTT. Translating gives CASSQGQGGDTQYF.